The table lists the clone carrying this T cell receptor (beta chain) with a few counts. Its antigen is not known. The V end was cut by 10 bases, the J end by 2 bases, with 15 bases between. The V gene's germline CDR1 is MNHEY and CDR2 SVGAGI. The CDR3 extends over 14 amino acids. Vbeta (60) and Jbeta (13) primers were used in the PCR. The repertoire was sequenced with immunoSEQ multiplex PCR; TCRdb's copy has only in-frame clones and lacks some. Among 100,000 to 150,000 clones listed, about 81% were seen once. The entry originates in a study of cytomegalovirus exposure and HLA in healthy donors. Background on the study: Findings of an earlier analysis included about 120 million unique TCR beta sequences from roughly 200 million T cells. Broader study findings: Most sequenced TCRs were rare (though some public TCRs occurred in many donors). The sole available immune exposure information was CMV serostatus.

The sample was PBMCs. The V and J genes are TRBV6-5 and TRBJ1-5; tentatively, D is TRBD1 (5 bases). The clonotype was recovered from a woman aged 40 to 50 in good health and CMV-seropositive. This CDR3 reads CATDGGTGNQPQHF. The CDR3 bases are TGTGCCACGGATGGGGGGACGGGCAATCAGCCCCAGCATTTT.